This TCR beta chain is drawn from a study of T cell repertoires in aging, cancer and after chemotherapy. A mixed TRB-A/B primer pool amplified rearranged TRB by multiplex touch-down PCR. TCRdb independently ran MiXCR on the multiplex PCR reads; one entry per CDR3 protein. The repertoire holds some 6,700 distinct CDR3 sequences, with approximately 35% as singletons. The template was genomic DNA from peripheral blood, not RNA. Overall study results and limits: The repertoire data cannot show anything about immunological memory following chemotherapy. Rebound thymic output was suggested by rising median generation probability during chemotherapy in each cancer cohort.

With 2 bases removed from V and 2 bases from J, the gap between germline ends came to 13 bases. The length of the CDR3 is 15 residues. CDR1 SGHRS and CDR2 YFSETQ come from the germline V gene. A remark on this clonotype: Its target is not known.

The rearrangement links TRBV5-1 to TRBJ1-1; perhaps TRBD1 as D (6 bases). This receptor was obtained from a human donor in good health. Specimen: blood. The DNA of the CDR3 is TGCGCCAGCAGCTTAATGGACAGCTCAAACACTGAAGCTTTCTTT. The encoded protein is CASSLMDSSNTEAFF.